This T cell receptor (beta chain) was recorded in a study of cytomegalovirus exposure and HLA in healthy donors. PCR used 60 Vbeta primers and 13 Jbeta primers. The repertoire was sequenced with immunoSEQ multiplex PCR; TCRdb's copy has only in-frame clones and lacks some. This sample yields under 200,000 clones, of which 70% to 85% are seen a single time; approximately 0.7% belongs to the top ten. This clone has just one count. The CDR3 spans 15 residues. Trimming left V 0 bases short and J 0 bases short, with 6 bases between. Germline V gene lookup returns CDR1 LNHNV and CDR2 YYDKDF (reference sequence).

This clonotype was sampled from a woman aged 40 to 50 in good health and CMV-seronegative. The chain recombines TRBV15 with TRBJ2-1; the D is unclear. Material: PBMCs. This chain's CDR3 is CATSREAVSYNEQFF. In DNA form, the CDR3 reads TGTGCCACCAGCAGAGAGGCAGTCTCCTACAATGAGCAGTTCTTC.